This T cell receptor (beta chain) appears in the sequencing data of a study of vaccination and CD4 T cells after COVID-19 (dated by TCRdb to the early 2020s). A note on the overall study: Convalescent patients had a positive SARS-CoV-2 result on nasal swab PCR, and of these patients, several had mild disease and one had severe disease. Post-vaccine blood samples were obtained a median of about 72 days after the second vaccine dose, with a range of roughly 13 to 250 days. Culture stimuli were overlapping spike peptide pools from SARS-CoV-2 and from the common cold coronaviruses HCoV-NL63, HCoV-OC43 and HCoV-229E. Participants received two doses of either the Pfizer-BioNTech BNT162b2 vaccine (n=8) or the Moderna mRNA-1273 vaccine (n=2). As controls, cultures received a CEFX viral epitope pool (the positive control), an HIV-1 Nef peptide pool (the negative control), or no peptide at all. In 10 COVID-19 convalescent patients and a handful of infection-naive healthy vaccine recipients, the spike-specific CD4+ TCR repertoire before mRNA vaccination was compared with the repertoire after mRNA vaccination. In the convalescent cohort there were six males and four females, among whom were two Hispanic individuals, seven Caucasians, two Asians and one multiracial person. Post-COVID blood samples from convalescent patients were collected a median of 101 days after diagnosis, with a range of 35 to 161 days. The paper as a whole reports these results and caveats: An increase in the median number of SARS-CoV-2-reactive clonotypes from 21 after infection to roughly 38 after vaccination was observed, but the change was not found to be significant. Only a relatively small number of convalescent patients were included in the study, and early timepoints following natural infection were not analyzed. Among convalescent patients, a median approximately 88% of the SARS-CoV-2-reactive clones seen after vaccination appeared only after vaccination, which suggests priming specific to the vaccine. Of the vaccine-specific clones found in convalescent patients, nearly all (304 of 307) were mono-reactive for SARS-CoV-2 spike instead of being cross-reactive with common cold coronaviruses.

Libraries came from PCR. DNA from cultured CD4+ T cells underwent TCR sequencing with the Oncomine TCR Beta short-read assay at the Johns Hopkins FTIC core. Genomic DNA was extracted from the cultured CD4+ T cells with the QIAamp micro DNA kit. Oncomine TCR Beta libraries from cultured CD4+ T cells were pooled using unique dual indexes and sequenced on an Illumina iSeq 100. In the paper's pipeline: Non-productive sequences were removed, and CDR3s not starting with C, not ending with F or W, or shorter than 7 amino acids were discarded. Antigen-specific clonotypes were identified with the MANAFEST web application by comparing peptide-stimulated wells with reference and other culture wells. An FDR below 0.05, an odds ratio above 5, and a productive frequency above 0.1% in at least two of three replicate wells were required for clones to be considered positive. Clonotypes that were significantly expanded in both SARS-CoV-2 spike wells and at least one common cold coronavirus spike condition were defined as cross-reactive. Similarity between CDR3 sequences was evaluated in R version 3.6.1 using Levenshtein distances (stringdist) and unrooted phylogenetic trees (ape). TCRdb redid the processing of the public reads, applying fastp at Q25 and MiXCR, and retained in-frame beta chains. CDR3 protein duplicates are merged, each entry listing the most common genes and DNA. None of the V and J calls come from the authors' own analysis; TCRdb made them. The sample data list some 14,000 distinct CDR3 sequences, and approximately 48% of these were observed just once. The top ten constitute around 8.7% of the sample.

This clonotype was recorded a few times. The clone's antigen remains unknown. The record has no base qualities; no much larger clone is one base away. Read against the paper, the sample's treatment or condition label means: approximately 9-day PBMC culture with coronavirus spike peptide pools or control peptides (ViraFEST assay). To expand antigen-specific T cells with peptide pools and then pick out the expanded clonotypes through TCR sequencing, the study relied on the ViraFEST assay. The convalescent patients' positive SARS-CoV-2 PCR tests fell between March and December 2020, which was before the Alpha, Beta and Delta variants emerged in the United States. PBMCs were cultured at 1.5 million to 2.5 million per well in IMDM supplemented with approximately 5% human AB serum and about 9.6 IU/ml IL-2, with 10 ug/ml peptide pools added. On days 3 and 7, half of the culture medium was replaced with fresh IL-2-containing medium. Once the cells had been in culture for around 10 days, the EasySep CD4+ T cell isolation kit was used to isolate CD4+ T cells by negative selection. PBMCs were separated from whole blood using Ficoll-Paque Plus gradient centrifugation and then either used fresh or cryopreserved at -140C. Triplicate wells were generally used for each culture condition.

Clipping removes 6 bases from V and 0 bases from J, with 11 as the unmatched junction base count. The CDR3 measures 17 amino acids from cysteine to phenylalanine. Only the CDR3 DNA stays, 51 bases, in frame from base 1. The rearranged chain carries TRBV12-3 or TRBV12-4 and TRBJ1-3, with 7 central nucleotides matching TRBD1. The material sequenced was CD4+ T cells from blood, cultured in vitro. This TCR was sampled from a human donor who had recovered from COVID-19. Here the CDR3 is given as CASSSGQGVTSGNTIYF. The DNA sequence is TGTGCCAGCAGCTCCGGGCAGGGGGTCACCTCTGGAAACACCATATATTTT.